This is a list of T cell receptor beta chains from one sample in a study of blood T cell repertoires in COVID-19. Measured with immunoSEQ multiplex PCR; TCRdb has only the in-frame clones, and not every one. The profile covers 60,000 to 70,000 clones, with roughly 84% appearing a single time and 8% to 9% taken by the ten largest. The sample comprised peripheral blood. Receptor source: a man aged 45-65 years with active COVID-19. The CDR3 runs from the conserved cysteine through the conserved F or W. The D gene is left open where the match is weak. Size tells how often a clone was seen (once, few, many) or the class of an expanded clone, and some rows leave it out.

j_gene,v_gene,abundance,d_gene,CDR3aa,CDR3nt
TRBJ2-1,TRBV2,-,-,CASEGANNEQFF,TGTGCCAGCGAGGGAGCGAACAATGAGCAGTTCTTC
TRBJ2-3,TRBV12-5,-,-,CASAPSTDTQYF,TGTGCTAGTGCTCCTAGCACAGATACGCAGTATTTT
TRBJ2-7,TRBV19,few,-,CASRNSYEQYF,TGTGCCAGTAGGAACAGCTACGAGCAGTACTTC
TRBJ1-6,TRBV4-2,-,-,CASSQGRGFDYNSPLHF,TGTGCCAGCAGCCAAGGACGCGGATTCGATTATAATTCACCCCTCCACTTT
TRBJ2-1,TRBV6-5,once,-,CASTHGGTLYNEQFF,TGTGCCAGCACTCATGGAGGAACCCTCTACAATGAGCAGTTCTTC
TRBJ1-1,TRBV12-3/TRBV12-4,-,-,CASRALDREAFF,TGTGCCAGCAGAGCCCTCGACAGAGAAGCTTTCTTT
TRBJ1-5,TRBV3-1/TRBV3-2,many,-,CASSQGPPGPGPQHF,TGTGCCAGCAGCCAAGGACCACCGGGTCCCGGGCCCCAGCATTTT
TRBJ2-4,TRBV7-2,-,-,CASSPVYDIQYF,TGTGCCAGCAGCCCAGTTTACGACATTCAGTACTTC
TRBJ1-5,TRBV30,few,-,CAWSVRSNQPQHF,TGTGCCTGGAGTGTGAGGAGCAATCAGCCCCAGCATTTT
TRBJ2-5,TRBV13,once,-,CASSRGASRGETQYF,TGTGCCAGCAGCCGCGGGGCTTCCCGGGGGGAGACCCAGTACTTC
TRBJ1-2,TRBV6-5,once,-,CASSPGGGSHYGYTF,TGTGCCAGCAGTCCCGGTGGGGGGTCCCACTATGGCTACACCTTC
TRBJ1-6,TRBV6-6,-,TRBD1,CASSYGPTGQNSPLHF,TGTGCCAGCAGTTACGGGCCGACAGGGCAGAATTCACCCCTCCACTTT
TRBJ2-3,TRBV7-9,-,TRBD2,CASSLVAGGTDTQYF,TGTGCCAGCAGCTTAGTAGCGGGGGGCACAGATACGCAGTATTTT
TRBJ2-2,TRBV4-2,few,-,CASSREAGDTGELFF,TGTGCCAGCAGCCGAGAGGCCGGGGACACCGGGGAGCTGTTTTTT
TRBJ1-1,TRBV5-1,few,-,CASSPKSPGLLALNTEAFF,TGCGCCAGCAGCCCGAAATCGCCAGGCTTACTCGCCCTTAACACTGAAGCTTTCTTT